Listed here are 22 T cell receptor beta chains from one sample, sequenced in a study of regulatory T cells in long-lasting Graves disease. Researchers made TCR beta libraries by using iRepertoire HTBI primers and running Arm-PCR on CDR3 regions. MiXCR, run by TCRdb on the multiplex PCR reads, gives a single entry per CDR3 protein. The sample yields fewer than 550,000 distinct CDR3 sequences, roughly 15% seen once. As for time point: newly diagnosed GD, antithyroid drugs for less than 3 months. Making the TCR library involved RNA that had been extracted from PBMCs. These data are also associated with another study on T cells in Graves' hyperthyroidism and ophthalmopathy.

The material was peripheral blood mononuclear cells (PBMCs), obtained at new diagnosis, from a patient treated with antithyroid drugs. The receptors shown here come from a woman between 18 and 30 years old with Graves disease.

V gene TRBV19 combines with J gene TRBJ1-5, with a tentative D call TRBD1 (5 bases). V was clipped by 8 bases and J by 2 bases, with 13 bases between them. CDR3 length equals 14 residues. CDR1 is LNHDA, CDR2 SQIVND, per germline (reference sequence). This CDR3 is CASGAAPGNQPQHF. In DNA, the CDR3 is TGTGCCAGTGGGGCGGCGCCGGGCAATCAGCCCCAGCATTTT.

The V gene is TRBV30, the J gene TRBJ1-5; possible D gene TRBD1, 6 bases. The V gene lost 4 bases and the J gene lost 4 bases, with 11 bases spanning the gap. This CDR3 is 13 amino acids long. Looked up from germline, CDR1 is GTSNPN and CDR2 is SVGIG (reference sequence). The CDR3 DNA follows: TGTGCCTGGAACGAACAGGGAAATCAGCCCCAGCATTTT. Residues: CAWNEQGNQPQHF.

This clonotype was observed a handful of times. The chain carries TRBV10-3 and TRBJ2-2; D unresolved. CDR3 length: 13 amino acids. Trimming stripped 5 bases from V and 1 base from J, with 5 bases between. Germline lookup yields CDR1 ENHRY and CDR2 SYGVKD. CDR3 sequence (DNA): TGTGCCATCAGTAGACAGAACACCGGGGAGCTGTTTTTT. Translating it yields CAISRQNTGELFF.

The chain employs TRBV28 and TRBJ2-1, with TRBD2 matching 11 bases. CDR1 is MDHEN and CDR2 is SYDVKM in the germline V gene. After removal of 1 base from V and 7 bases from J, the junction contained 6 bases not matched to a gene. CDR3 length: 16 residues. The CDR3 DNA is TGTGCCAGCAGTTTATTAGCGGGAGGGCCTTTGAATGAGCAGTTCTTC. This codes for CASSLLAGGPLNEQFF.

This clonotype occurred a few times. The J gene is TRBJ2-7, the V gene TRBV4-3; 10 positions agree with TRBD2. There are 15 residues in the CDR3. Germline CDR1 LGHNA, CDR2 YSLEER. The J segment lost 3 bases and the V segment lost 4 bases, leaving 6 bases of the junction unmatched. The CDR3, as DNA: TGCGCCAGCAGCCCCCTAGCGGGAGCAGACTACGAGCAGTACTTC. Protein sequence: CASSPLAGADYEQYF.

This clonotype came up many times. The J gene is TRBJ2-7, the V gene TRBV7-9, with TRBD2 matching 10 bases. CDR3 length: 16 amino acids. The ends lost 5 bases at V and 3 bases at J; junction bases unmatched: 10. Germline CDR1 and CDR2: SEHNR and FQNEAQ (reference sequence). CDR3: CASSPSGRASFYEQYF. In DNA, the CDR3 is TGTGCCAGCAGCCCGAGCGGGAGGGCCTCTTTCTACGAGCAGTACTTC.

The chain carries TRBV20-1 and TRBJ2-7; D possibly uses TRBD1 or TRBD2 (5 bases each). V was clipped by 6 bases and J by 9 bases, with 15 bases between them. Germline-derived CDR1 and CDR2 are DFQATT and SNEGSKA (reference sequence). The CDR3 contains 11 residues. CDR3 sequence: CSAGTQGGQYF. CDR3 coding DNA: TGCAGTGCCGGGACCCAAGGAGGGCAGTACTTC.

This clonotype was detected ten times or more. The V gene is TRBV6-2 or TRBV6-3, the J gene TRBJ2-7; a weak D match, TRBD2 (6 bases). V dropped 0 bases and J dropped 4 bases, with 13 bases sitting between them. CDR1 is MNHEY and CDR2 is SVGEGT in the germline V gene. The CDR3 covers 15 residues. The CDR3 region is CASSYSRESLYEQYF. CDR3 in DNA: TGTGCCAGCAGTTACTCTCGGGAGAGTCTTTACGAGCAGTACTTC.

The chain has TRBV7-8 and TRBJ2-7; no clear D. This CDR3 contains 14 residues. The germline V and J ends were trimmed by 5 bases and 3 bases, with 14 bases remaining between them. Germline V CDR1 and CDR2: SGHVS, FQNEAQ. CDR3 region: CASSATIGFYEQYF. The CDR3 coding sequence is TGTGCCAGCAGCGCAACGATAGGGTTCTACGAGCAGTACTTC. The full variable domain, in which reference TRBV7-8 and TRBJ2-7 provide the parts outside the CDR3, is GAGVSQSPRYKVAKRGQDVALRCDPISGHVSLFWYQQALGQGPEFLTYFQNEAQLDKSGLPSDRFFAERPEGSVSTLKIQRTQQEDSAVYLCASSATIGFYEQYFGPGTRLTVT.

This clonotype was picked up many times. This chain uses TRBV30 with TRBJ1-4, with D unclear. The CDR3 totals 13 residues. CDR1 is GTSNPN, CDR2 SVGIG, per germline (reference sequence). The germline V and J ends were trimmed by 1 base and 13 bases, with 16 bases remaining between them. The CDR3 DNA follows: TGTGCCTGGAGTGGACGGGCCAGCTTCATACTGTTTTTT. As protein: CAWSGRASFILFF.

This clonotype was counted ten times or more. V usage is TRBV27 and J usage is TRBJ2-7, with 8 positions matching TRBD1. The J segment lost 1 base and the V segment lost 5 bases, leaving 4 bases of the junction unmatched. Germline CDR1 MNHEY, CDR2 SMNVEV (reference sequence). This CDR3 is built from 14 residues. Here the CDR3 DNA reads TGTGCCAGCAGTAGGGACAGGCTATCCTACGAGCAGTACTTC. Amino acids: CASSRDRLSYEQYF.

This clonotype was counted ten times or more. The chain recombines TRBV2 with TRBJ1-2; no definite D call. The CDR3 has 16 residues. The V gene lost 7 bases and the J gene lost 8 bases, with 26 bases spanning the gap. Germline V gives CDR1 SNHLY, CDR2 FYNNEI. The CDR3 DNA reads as TGTGCCAGCAACCGGAGGGAGAACGGCGGTCCTAACGGCTACACCTTC. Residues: CASNRRENGGPNGYTF. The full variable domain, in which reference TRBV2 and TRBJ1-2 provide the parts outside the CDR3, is EPEVTQTPSHQVTQMGQEVILRCVPISNHLYFYWYRQILGQKVEFLVSFYNNEISEKSEIFDDQFSVERPDGSNFTLKIRSTKLEDSAMYFCASNRRENGGPNGYTFGSGTRLTVV.

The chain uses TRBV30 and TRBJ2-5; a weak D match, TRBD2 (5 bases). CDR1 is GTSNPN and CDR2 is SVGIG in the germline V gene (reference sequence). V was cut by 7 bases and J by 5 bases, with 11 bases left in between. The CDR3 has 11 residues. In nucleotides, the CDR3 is TGTGCCTACAAACGAGGGGAGACCCAGTACTTC. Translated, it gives CAYKRGETQYF.

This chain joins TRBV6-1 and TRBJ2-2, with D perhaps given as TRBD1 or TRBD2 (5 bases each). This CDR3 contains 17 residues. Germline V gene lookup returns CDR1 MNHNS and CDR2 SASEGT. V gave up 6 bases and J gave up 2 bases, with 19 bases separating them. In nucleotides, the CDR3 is TGTGCCAGCAGGGGGGTCCCCGGGACGGTTAACACCGGGGAGCTGTTTTTT. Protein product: CASRGVPGTVNTGELFF.

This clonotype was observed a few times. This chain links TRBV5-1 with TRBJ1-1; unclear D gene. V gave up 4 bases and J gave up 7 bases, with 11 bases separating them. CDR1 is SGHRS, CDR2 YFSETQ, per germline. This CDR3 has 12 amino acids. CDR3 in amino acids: CASSLDGFEAFF. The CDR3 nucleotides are TGCGCCAGCAGCCTGGACGGATTTGAAGCTTTCTTT.

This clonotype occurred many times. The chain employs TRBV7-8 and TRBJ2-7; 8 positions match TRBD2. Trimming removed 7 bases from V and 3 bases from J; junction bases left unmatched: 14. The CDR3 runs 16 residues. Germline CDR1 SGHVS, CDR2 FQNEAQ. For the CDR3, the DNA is TGTGCCAGCACCTCGGGAGGGCGCGGACCGGACTACGAGCAGTACTTC. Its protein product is CASTSGGRGPDYEQYF.

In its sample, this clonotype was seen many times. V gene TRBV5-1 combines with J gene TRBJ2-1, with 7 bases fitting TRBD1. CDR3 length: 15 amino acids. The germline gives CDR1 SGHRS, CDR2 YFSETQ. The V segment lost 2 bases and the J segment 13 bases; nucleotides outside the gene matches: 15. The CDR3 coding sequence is TGCGCCAGCAGCTTCGGGACAATCGACAGGGCGCTTCAGTTCTTC. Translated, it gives CASSFGTIDRALQFF. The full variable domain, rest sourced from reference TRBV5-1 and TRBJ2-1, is KAGVTQTPRYLIKTRGQQVTLSCSPISGHRSVSWYQQTPGQGLQFLFEYFSETQRNKGNFPGRFSGRQFSNSRSEMNVSTLELGDSALYLCASSFGTIDRALQFFGPGTRLTVL.

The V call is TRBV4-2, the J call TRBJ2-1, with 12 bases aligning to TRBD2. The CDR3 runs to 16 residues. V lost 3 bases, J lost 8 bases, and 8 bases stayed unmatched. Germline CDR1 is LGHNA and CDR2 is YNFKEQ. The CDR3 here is CASSHAGTSGRDEQFF. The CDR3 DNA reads TGTGCCAGCAGCCATGCCGGGACTAGCGGGCGGGATGAGCAGTTCTTC.

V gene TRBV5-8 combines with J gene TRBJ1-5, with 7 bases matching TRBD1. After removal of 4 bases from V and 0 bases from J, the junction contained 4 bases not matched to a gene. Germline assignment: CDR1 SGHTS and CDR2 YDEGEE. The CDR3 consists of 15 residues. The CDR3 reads CASSLKGASNQPQHF. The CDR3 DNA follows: TGTGCCAGCAGCCTCAAGGGGGCTAGCAATCAGCCCCAGCATTTT.

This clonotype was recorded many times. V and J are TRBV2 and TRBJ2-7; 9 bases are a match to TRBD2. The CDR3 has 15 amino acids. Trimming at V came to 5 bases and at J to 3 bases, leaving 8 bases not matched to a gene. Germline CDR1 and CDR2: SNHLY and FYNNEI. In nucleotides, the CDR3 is TGTGCCAGCAGTCCCCGGCCAGCGGGGGGCTACGAGCAGTACTTC. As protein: CASSPRPAGGYEQYF. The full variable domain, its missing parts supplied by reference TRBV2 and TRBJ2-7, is EPEVTQTPSHQVTQMGQEVILRCVPISNHLYFYWYRQILGQKVEFLVSFYNNEISEKSEIFDDQFSVERPDGSNFTLKIRSTKLEDSAMYFCASSPRPAGGYEQYFGPGTRLTVT.

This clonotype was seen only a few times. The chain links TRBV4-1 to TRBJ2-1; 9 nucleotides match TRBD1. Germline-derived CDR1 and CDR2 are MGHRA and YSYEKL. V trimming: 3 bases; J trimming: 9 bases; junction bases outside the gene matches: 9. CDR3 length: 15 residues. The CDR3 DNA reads TGCGCCAGCAGCCAGGGACAGGGCTTTATACCTGAGCAGTTCTTC. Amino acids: CASSQGQGFIPEQFF.

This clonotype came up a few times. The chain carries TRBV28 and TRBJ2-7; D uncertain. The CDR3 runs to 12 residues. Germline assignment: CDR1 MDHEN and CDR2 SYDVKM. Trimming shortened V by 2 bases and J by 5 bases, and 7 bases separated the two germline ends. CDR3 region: CASSLLWDEQYF. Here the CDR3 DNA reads TGTGCCAGCAGTTTACTTTGGGACGAGCAGTACTTC.